This entry is about one T cell receptor beta chain. The data were obtained in a study of blood T cell repertoires in COVID-19. Produced via immunoSEQ multiplex PCR; TCRdb's table is partial and in-frame only. The sample comprises fewer than 300,000 clones, roughly 88% of which are singletons, and about 1.2% rests with the top ten. Unmatched junction bases numbered 4, after V lost 6 bases and J lost 3 bases. This CDR3 contains 14 residues. The germline gives CDR1 ENHRY, CDR2 SYGVKD. The gene calls are TRBV10-3 and TRBJ2-2; TRBD1 matches at 7 bases. Sequencing was carried out using PBMCs or T cells enriched from blood (not recorded which). This sequence was found in a woman aged 40 to 50 with acute COVID-19. The CDR3 region has the DNA TGTGCCATCAGGCTTACAGGGGACACCGGGGAGCTGTTTTTT. Its protein is CAIRLTGDTGELFF.